The clone carrying this T cell receptor beta chain has just one count. The V and J ends lost 2 bases and 1 base respectively, with 9 bases between them. Germline CDR1 and CDR2: SGHDT and YYEEEE. The length of the CDR3 is 14 residues. Self-reported history from a screening survey and questionnaire set each donor's cohort. Each recovered donor of Cohort 3 presented with two negative PCRs, clearance, or symptom resolution. Assay: immunoSEQ multiplex PCR; the TCRdb copy retains only in-frame clones and omits some. The data hold about 220,000 clones, with about 85% observed a single time. The data were taken from a study of blood T cell repertoires in COVID-19. Study summary: PBMCs, B-cell-depleted T cells, or T cells provided the cDNA or gDNA that made up the material.

The sequenced sample consisted of PBMCs or T cells enriched from blood (not recorded which). The clonotype was recovered from a woman in her twenties or thirties who had recovered from COVID-19. J is TRBJ2-5 and V is TRBV5-6; tentatively, D is TRBD2 (5 bases). In DNA, the CDR3 is TGTGCCAGCAGCTTTACGGGATCCCAAGAGACCCAGTACTTC. Encoded protein: CASSFTGSQETQYF.